The present T cell receptor beta chain was sequenced within a study of CXCR3-negative and CXCR3-positive naive CD8 T cells. Each TRB cDNA library was prepared by 5' RACE (with UMI labels). TCRdb derives one entry per CDR3 protein from the 5' RACE reads, leaving out DNA. The sample features around 90,000 distinct CDR3 sequences, with around 0.99% in its top ten. This CDR3 spans 16 amino acids. Sequences were obtained from naive CXCR3- CD8+ T cells from blood. Noted subset: CD45RO-CCR7+CD27+CD95- naive CD8+ T cells lacking CXCR3 (TNR3-). The TCR was taken from a human donor in good health. Some clones in this sample may be carry-over from other donors' samples. V gene TRBV12-3 or TRBV12-4 combines with J gene TRBJ2-5; TCRdb designates TRBD2, a call that cannot be tested without DNA. This CDR3 reads CASSLGLAGAQETQYF.